The T cell receptor beta chain described here comes from a study of shared clonotypes between healthy human individuals. Study conclusions and caveats: The sole specimen, blood, was sampled, and tissue repertoires likely differ. Depth of sequencing was expected to influence donor clonotype sharing. With few donors, the genetic and exposure-history diversity represented was limited.

Details on this clone: Its antigen remains unidentified.

Genomic DNA from each subset was divided evenly over several immunoSEQ plates. Produced via immunoSEQ multiplex PCR; TCRdb's table is partial and in-frame only. There are roughly 2.5 million clones in the sample; around 94% occur only once, and around 0.15% lies in the top ten. Sequenced sample: naive CD4+ T cells sorted from blood. Subset noted: CD45RA+ positively selected. The clonotype comes from a man aged 18 to 35 in good health.

CDR3 protein: CASSQKVDRNTGELFF. CDR3 in DNA: TGCGCCAGCAGCCAAAAAGTAGACAGAAACACCGGGGAGCTGTTTTTT. The chain joins TRBV4-3 to TRBJ2-2; possibly TRBD1 for D (5 bases). Trimming left V 2 bases short and J 2 bases short, with 12 bases between. The CDR3 sequence is 16 residues long. Germline V gene sequence: CDR1 LGHNA, CDR2 YSLEER.